These 22 T cell receptor beta chains share one sample of origin, sequenced in a study of blood T cell repertoires in COVID-19. Sequencing used immunoSEQ multiplex PCR; TCRdb keeps in-frame clones, though not all of them. The table shows 150,000 to 200,000 clones, with about 82% occurring only once. Sequencing was carried out using peripheral blood. These receptors all stem from a woman in her twenties or thirties with acute or convalescent COVID-19.

This clone was detected a few times. The chain recombines TRBV5-6 with TRBJ2-4; 9 nucleotides agree with TRBD1. The V gene end was trimmed by 0 bases and the J gene end by 0 bases; junction bases not matched to a gene: 7. The CDR3 has 18 amino acids. Germline CDR1 and CDR2: SGHDT and YYEEEE. The DNA for the CDR3 is TGTGCCAGCAGCTTGGGGGACAGGGACAGATTAGCCAAAAACATTCAGTACTTC. This codes for CASSLGDRDRLAKNIQYF.

The chain recombines TRBV4-3 with TRBJ1-6; no clear D gene. V was shortened by 0 bases and J by 11 bases, with 14 bases between the two germline ends. This CDR3 region has 15 residues. Germline V gene sequence: CDR1 LGHNA, CDR2 YSLEER. The CDR3 loop is CASSQEWAGTTPLHF. CDR3 in DNA: TGCGCCAGCAGCCAAGAATGGGCAGGCACCACACCCCTCCACTTT.

DNA of the CDR3: TGTGCCAGCAGCGGCGGGACTTCTTCCAGCTATGGCTACACCTTC. This translates into CASSGGTSSSYGYTF. The chain is built from TRBV5-8 and TRBJ1-2, with D possibly TRBD1 on 5 matching bases. Per the germline V gene, CDR1 is SGHTS and CDR2 is YDEGEE. Trimming left V 4 bases short and J 4 bases short, with 17 bases between. The CDR3 is 15 amino acids.

The sample holds one count of this clone. This rearrangement joins TRBV5-4 to TRBJ2-5; perhaps TRBD1 as D (6 bases). The CDR3 is 13 amino acids. Germline V gene data show CDR1 as SGHNT and CDR2 as YYREEE (reference sequence). Deletions cut 9 bases from V and 5 bases from J, with 17 bases between. The DNA of the CDR3 is TGTGCCACCCTTATCCCAGGGGTCGAGACCCAGTACTTC. Translated, it gives CATLIPGVETQYF.

CDR3 bases: TGTGCCAGCAGCTTAGGGCTGGGGACAGGGGACCCACCCCTCCACTTT. Its translation is CASSLGLGTGDPPLHF. The chain is built from TRBV13 and TRBJ1-6, with TRBD1 identical over 10 bases. CDR1 PRHDT and CDR2 FYEKMQ come from the germline V gene (reference sequence). The CDR3 is 16 amino acids. Trimming at V came to 0 bases and at J to 11 bases, leaving 7 bases not matched to a gene.

CDR3 sequence reads: CASSLEGGTYEQYF. CDR3 nucleotides: TGCGCCAGCAGCTTGGAGGGGGGGACCTACGAGCAGTACTTC. The rearrangement joins TRBV5-1 to TRBJ2-7, with a tentative D call TRBD2 (7 bases). The CDR3 length is 14 residues. The ends were cut back, 0 bases at V and 2 bases at J, with 9 bases in the middle. CDR1 is SGHRS, CDR2 YFSETQ, per germline. Together with reference TRBV5-1 and TRBJ2-7, the CDR3 gives the full variable domain: KAGVTQTPRYLIKTRGQQVTLSCSPISGHRSVSWYQQTPGQGLQFLFEYFSETQRNKGNFPGRFSGRQFSNSRSEMNVSTLELGDSALYLCASSLEGGTYEQYFGPGTRLTVT.

This chain connects TRBV10-3 to TRBJ2-7; 7 bases line up with TRBD1. After removal of 7 bases from V and 0 bases from J, the junction contained 3 bases not matched to a gene. Per the germline V gene, CDR1 is ENHRY and CDR2 is SYGVKD. The CDR3 length is 13 residues. The DNA of the CDR3 is TGTGCCATCAAGGGACAGTCCTCCTACGAGCAGTACTTC. Residues: CAIKGQSSYEQYF.

The chain employs TRBV4-2 and TRBJ2-7, with 8 bases fitting TRBD2. Trimming at V came to 0 bases and at J to 3 bases, leaving 10 bases not matched to a gene. The CDR3 contains 17 residues. From germline, CDR1 is LGHNA and CDR2 YNFKEQ. CDR3 sequence: CASSQDARPSGSYEQYF. The CDR3 coding sequence is TGTGCCAGCAGCCAAGATGCCAGACCCAGCGGGAGCTACGAGCAGTACTTC.

The chain is built from TRBV7-9 and TRBJ1-1; D gene uncertain. The germline CDR1 and CDR2 sequences are SEHNR and FQNEAQ (reference sequence). CDR3 size: 13 residues. V lost 8 bases, J lost 0 bases, and 10 bases lay in between. The DNA for the CDR3 is TGTGCCAGCTCCCGGGGTATGAACACTGAAGCTTTCTTT. It specifies CASSRGMNTEAFF.

A few counts support this clone. The chain links TRBV30 to TRBJ1-2, with TRBD1 as a possible D gene (6 bases). The germline V gene encodes CDR1 GTSNPN and CDR2 SVGIG (reference sequence). Trimming shortened V by 5 bases and J by 8 bases, and 18 bases separated the two germline ends. CDR3 length: 13 amino acids. The CDR3, as DNA: TGTGCCTGGGGCGCGACAGGCCAAGGCGGCTACACCTTC. This encodes CAWGATGQGGYTF.

With respect to this clone: This same CDR3 is encoded by further DNA sequences in the sample. The CDR3 loop is CASSFRGRGETQYF. The CDR3 DNA reads as TGTGCCAGCAGCTTCAGGGGGCGCGGGGAGACCCAGTACTTC. The rearrangement joins TRBV7-2 to TRBJ2-5, with 8 nucleotides matching TRBD1. This CDR3 region has 14 residues. Germline assignment: CDR1 SGHTA and CDR2 FQGNSA. J lost 5 bases, V lost 3 bases, and 5 bases had no gene match.

In nucleotides, the CDR3 is TGTGCCACCAGAGCGGGGGATCAAGAGACCCAGTACTTC. This encodes CATRAGDQETQYF. The J gene is TRBJ2-5, the V gene TRBV24-1; 8 bases fit TRBD2. Germline V gene data show CDR1 as KGHDR and CDR2 as SFDVKD. Trimming at V came to 7 bases and at J to 2 bases, leaving 2 bases not matched to a gene. The CDR3 is 13 amino acids.

The sample holds a few counts of this clone. This sequence joins TRBV5-4 and TRBJ2-4, with 7 bases lining up with TRBD2. J lost 3 bases, V lost 4 bases, and 13 bases had no gene match. The length of the CDR3 is 17 residues. CDR1 is SGHNT, CDR2 YYREEE, per germline (reference sequence). CDR3 residues: CASSREPRDYGKNIQYF. DNA of the CDR3: TGTGCCAGCAGCAGGGAGCCCCGGGACTATGGCAAAAACATTCAGTACTTC.

This rearrangement joins TRBV18 to TRBJ2-1; 10 bases are a match to TRBD2. J lost 9 bases, V lost 5 bases, and 10 bases had no gene match. The CDR3 contains 15 residues. From germline, CDR1 is KGHSH and CDR2 LQKENI. The CDR3 loop is CASSFSSGSFGEQFF. Written as DNA, the CDR3 is TGTGCCAGCTCATTTTCTAGCGGGAGTTTTGGTGAGCAGTTCTTC.

CDR3 sequence (DNA): TGTGCCAGCAGTGCAGCGACAGGGTGGAACACTGAAGCTTTCTTT. Its protein product is CASSAATGWNTEAFF. This rearrangement joins TRBV6-1 to TRBJ1-1; 7 bases agree with TRBD1. V trimming: 4 bases; J trimming: 1 base; junction bases outside the gene matches: 6. The CDR3 totals 15 residues. Germline CDR1 is MNHNS and CDR2 is SASEGT.

The chain recombines TRBV7-9 with TRBJ2-5; D gene ambiguous. Germline V CDR1 and CDR2: SEHNR, FQNEAQ (reference sequence). The CDR3 has 14 amino acids. The germline V and J ends were trimmed by 0 bases and 5 bases, with 10 bases remaining between them. DNA of the CDR3: TGTGCCAGCAGCTTAGCTCTGAGTAAGGAGACCCAGTACTTC. This encodes CASSLALSKETQYF.

V and J are TRBV20-1 and TRBJ2-7, with 9 positions matching TRBD2. CDR1 is DFQATT, CDR2 SNEGSKA, per germline (reference sequence). The J segment lost 1 base and the V segment lost 3 bases, leaving 10 bases of the junction unmatched. The CDR3 sequence is 16 residues long. CDR3 bases: TGCAGTGCTAGTGATATAGCGGGAGCTGGGTCCTACGAGCAGTACTTC. Its protein product is CSASDIAGAGSYEQYF.

The gene calls are TRBV28 and TRBJ1-2, with 8 bases that match TRBD1. V lost 2 bases, J lost 4 bases, and 12 bases stayed unmatched. Germline values: CDR1 MDHEN, CDR2 SYDVKM. This CDR3 comprises 17 residues. CDR3 region: CASSLRGRRTGPYGYTF. CDR3 nucleotide sequence: TGTGCCAGCAGTTTAAGGGGTCGGAGGACAGGGCCCTATGGCTACACCTTC.

The chain combines TRBV6-5 with TRBJ2-1, with a weak D call TRBD1 (6 bases). V lost 6 bases and J lost 4, with 16 bases in between. The length of the CDR3 is 15 residues. Germline V gene sequence: CDR1 MNHEY, CDR2 SVGAGI. The DNA of the CDR3 is TGTGCCAGCAGCCAGACAGGTTTACGGTACAATGAGCAGTTCTTC. Protein sequence: CASSQTGLRYNEQFF.

The chain combines TRBV30 with TRBJ1-4; 8 positions agree with TRBD1. With V trimmed by 0 bases and J by 3 bases, 6 bases remained unmatched. In germline, CDR1 is GTSNPN, CDR2 SVGIG (reference sequence). CDR3 length: 16 amino acids. As DNA, the CDR3 is TGTGCCTGGAGTGTAGGGACAGGCCTCTCTAATGAAAAACTGTTTTTT. Translated, it gives CAWSVGTGLSNEKLFF.

The genes are TRBV4-2 and TRBJ2-1, with 7 bases aligning to TRBD2. CDR3 length equals 16 residues. The junction had 15 bases not matched to a gene; V was cut back by 7 bases and J by 6 bases. The germline gives CDR1 LGHNA, CDR2 YNFKEQ. Here the CDR3 DNA reads TGTGCCAGCACCCCGTGGGGCGGGAGTTCTCGCAATGAGCAGTTCTTC. Residues: CASTPWGGSSRNEQFF.

The genes are TRBV25-1 and TRBJ1-1; TRBD1 might be the D (5 bases). Per germline, CDR1 MGHDK and CDR2 SYGVNS. V gave up 3 bases and J gave up 4 bases, with 21 bases separating them. This CDR3 is built from 17 residues. CDR3 nucleotide sequence: TGTGCCAGCAGTGATGTTTTCGGAGGGCAGGGAGGCACTGAAGCTTTCTTT. This sequence encodes CASSDVFGGQGGTEAFF.